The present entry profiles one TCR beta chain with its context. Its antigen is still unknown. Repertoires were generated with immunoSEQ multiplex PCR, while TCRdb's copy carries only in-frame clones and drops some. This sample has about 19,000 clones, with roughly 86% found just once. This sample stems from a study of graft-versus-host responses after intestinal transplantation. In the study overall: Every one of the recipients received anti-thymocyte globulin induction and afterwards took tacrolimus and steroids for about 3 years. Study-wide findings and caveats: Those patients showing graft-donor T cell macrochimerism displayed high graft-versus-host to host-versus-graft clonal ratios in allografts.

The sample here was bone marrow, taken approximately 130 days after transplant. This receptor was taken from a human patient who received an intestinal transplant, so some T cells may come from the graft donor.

The CDR3 DNA sequence: TGTGCCAGCAGTTACGACCAGGGGGCCTATGAGCAGTTCTTC. It yields the protein CASSYDQGAYEQFF. The V gene is TRBV6-6, the J gene TRBJ2-1; 8 bases map to TRBD1. V dropped 2 bases and J dropped 8; count of bases not matched to a gene: 5. The CDR3 covers 14 residues. From germline, CDR1 is MNHNY and CDR2 SVGAGI (reference sequence).